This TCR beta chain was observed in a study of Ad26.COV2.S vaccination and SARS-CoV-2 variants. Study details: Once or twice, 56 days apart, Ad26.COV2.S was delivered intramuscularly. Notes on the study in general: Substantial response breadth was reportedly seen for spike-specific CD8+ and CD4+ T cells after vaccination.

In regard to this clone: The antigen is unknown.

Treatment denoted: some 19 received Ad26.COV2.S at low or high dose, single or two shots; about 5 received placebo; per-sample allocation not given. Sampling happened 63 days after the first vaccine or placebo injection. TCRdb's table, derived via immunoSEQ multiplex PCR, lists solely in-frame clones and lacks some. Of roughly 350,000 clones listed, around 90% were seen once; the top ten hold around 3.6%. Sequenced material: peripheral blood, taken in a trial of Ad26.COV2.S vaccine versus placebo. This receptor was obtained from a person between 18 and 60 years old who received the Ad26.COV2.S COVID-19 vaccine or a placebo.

The CDR3 is CASSLITSGVYNEQFF. The DNA for the CDR3 is TGTGCCAGCAGCTTAATTACTAGCGGGGTCTACAATGAGCAGTTCTTC. The chain combines TRBV7-6 with TRBJ2-1, with TRBD2 matching 10 bases. The length of the CDR3 is 16 residues. V was pared by 2 bases and J by 3 bases, with 4 bases of the junction left unmatched. Germline CDR1 and CDR2: SGHVS and FNYEAQ.